This record looks at one T cell receptor (beta chain) sequence and its context. This entry is derived from a study of shared T cell receptors in the human thymus. Only in-frame clones appear in the TCRdb table, and some are missing; sequencing was by immunoSEQ multiplex PCR. Found here are roughly 560,000 clones, 78% of them singletons; the top ten hold about 0.013%. The germline gives CDR1 MNHEY, CDR2 SMNVEV (reference sequence). CDR3 length: 15 residues. The V segment lost 8 bases and the J segment 5 bases; nucleotides outside the gene matches: 14. These data also formed part of another study, on human thymus T cells. That paper notes: Finnish infants who were healthy and having corrective surgery for congenital heart defects made up the donors. During corrective heart surgery, resections were taken, and the thymus tissue came from them. Related research described thymic repertoires that were highly overlapping among unrelated individuals.

The chain employs TRBV27 and TRBJ2-5, with 7 bases lining up with TRBD1. Material: thymocytes. This receptor was taken from a boy less than two years old with a congenital heart defect. CDR3 sequence reads: CASQRSDRLTETQYF. The CDR3 DNA reads TGTGCCAGCCAAAGGTCGGACAGGTTGACGGAGACCCAGTACTTC.